Listed here are 26 T cell receptor beta chains from one sample, sequenced in a study of cytomegalovirus exposure and HLA in healthy donors. The study ran its PCR with 60 Vbeta and 13 Jbeta primers. Assay used: immunoSEQ multiplex PCR; TCRdb lists only in-frame clones, some missing. This table holds 200,000 to 250,000 clones, approximately 78% found once. Sequencing was carried out using PBMCs. The receptors were sampled from a middle-aged woman in good health and CMV-seronegative.

The DNA for the CDR3 is TGTGCCAGCAGTGACAGGGGTGGCCAGCCCCAGCATTTT. It specifies CASSDRGGQPQHF. The chain uses TRBV6-5 and TRBJ1-5; 8 bases agree with TRBD1. Germline CDR1 reads MNHEY; CDR2 reads SVGAGI. The CDR3 is 13 amino acids. Germline trimming cut 5 bases from V and 7 bases from J; bases unmatched to any gene: 4.

The rearrangement joins TRBV19 to TRBJ2-4; 7 bases are a match to TRBD1. The junction had 17 bases not matched to a gene; V was cut back by 4 bases and J by 2 bases. Germline V lookup: CDR1 LNHDA, CDR2 SQIVND (reference sequence). This CDR3 has 19 amino acids. DNA of the CDR3: TGTGCCAGTAGTAAAGCCCTTAACACAGGGGCGGTGACCAAAAACATTCAGTACTTC. Translated, it gives CASSKALNTGAVTKNIQYF. Supplemented by reference TRBV19 and TRBJ2-4, the full variable domain reads DGGITQSPKYLFRKEGQNVTLSCEQNLNHDAMYWYRQDPGQGLRLIYYSQIVNDFQKGDIAEGYSVSREKKESFPLTVTSAQKNPTAFYLCASSKALNTGAVTKNIQYFGAGTRLSVL.

By sample fraction, this clone is medium-sized. The sample carries other DNA sequences with the same CDR3. The chain links TRBV30 to TRBJ1-2, with D possibly matching TRBD1 (6 bases). V was shortened by 2 bases and J by 7 bases, with 20 bases between the two germline ends. The CDR3 has 15 residues. The germline gives CDR1 GTSNPN, CDR2 SVGIG (reference sequence). The CDR3 DNA is TGTGCCTGGAGTCCCGGGGGGCAGGAGGTTGGTGGCTACACCTTC. Its protein is CAWSPGGQEVGGYTF.

The V and J genes are TRBV19 and TRBJ1-3; maybe TRBD1 (5 bases). V lost 7 bases to trimming and J lost 3 bases, with 16 bases between them. Germline CDR1 LNHDA, CDR2 SQIVND (reference sequence). The CDR3 totals 15 residues. The CDR3 DNA sequence: TGTGCCAGTACCCCGGCTGCAGGGTTTGGAAACACCATATATTTT. Its translation: CASTPAAGFGNTIYF.

The chain links TRBV7-2 to TRBJ2-1, with D unresolved. The germline V gene encodes CDR1 SGHTA and CDR2 FQGNSA. This CDR3 is built from 16 residues. Between the trimmed V and J ends, which lost 2 bases and 3 bases, there was a span of 14 bases. CDR3: CASSLSPGTIYNEQFF. DNA for the CDR3: TGTGCCAGCAGCTTAAGTCCGGGTACGATCTACAATGAGCAGTTCTTC. Full variable domain (outside the CDR3, taken from reference TRBV7-2 and TRBJ2-1): GAGVSQSPSNKVTEKGKDVELRCDPISGHTALYWYRQSLGQGLEFLIYFQGNSAPDKSGLPSDRFSAERTGGSVSTLTIQRTQQEDSAVYLCASSLSPGTIYNEQFFGPGTRLTVL.

This clone appeared a few times. The chain combines TRBV2 with TRBJ1-3; 8 bases match TRBD1. Trimming took 10 bases from V and 1 from J; bases not matched to a gene: 6. Germline CDR1 reads SNHLY; CDR2 reads FYNNEI. This CDR3 spans 14 amino acids. CDR3 sequence (DNA): TGTGCCAAGACAGGGGAGGTTTCTGGAAACACCATATATTTT. Encoded protein: CAKTGEVSGNTIYF.

This clone has a handful of counts. The chain has TRBV7-8 and TRBJ2-5; D possibly corresponds to TRBD2 (6 bases). CDR3 length equals 13 residues. V lost 0 bases and J 5 bases, leaving 7 bases between the germline ends. Germline V gene lookup returns CDR1 SGHVS and CDR2 FQNEAQ. The CDR3, as DNA: TGTGCCAGCAGCTTAGCGGGGACTGAGACCCAGTACTTC. Protein sequence: CASSLAGTETQYF.

The chain joins TRBV10-1 to TRBJ1-6; D is possibly TRBD1 (5 bases). The CDR3 extends over 14 amino acids. The V gene lost 3 bases and the J gene lost 10 bases, with 13 bases spanning the gap. Germline loops: CDR1 WNHNN, CDR2 SYGVQD (reference sequence). In DNA form, the CDR3 reads TGCGCCAGCAGTGAATCCCAGGGAGGGTCACCCCTCCACTTT. It codes for CASSESQGGSPLHF.

The chain joins TRBV7-9 to TRBJ1-1, with D possibly being TRBD1 (6 bases). There are 19 residues in the CDR3. V lost 4 bases and J 1 base, leaving 25 bases between the germline ends. The germline gives CDR1 SEHNR, CDR2 FQNEAQ (reference sequence). CDR3 sequence (DNA): TGTGCCAGCAGCTCACGCAGGGGTGGGGCCCCCAAGGAGAACACTGAAGCTTTCTTT. This codes for CASSSRRGGAPKENTEAFF.

This sequence joins TRBV18 and TRBJ2-3, with 10 bases aligning to TRBD2. The J segment lost 4 bases and the V segment lost 3 bases, leaving 4 bases of the junction unmatched. The CDR3 is 15 amino acids. Per the germline V gene, CDR1 is KGHSH and CDR2 is LQKENI. CDR3 residues: CASSPASGRPDTQYF. The CDR3 nucleotides are TGTGCCAGCTCACCTGCTAGCGGGAGACCAGATACGCAGTATTTT. Supplemented by reference TRBV18 and TRBJ2-3, the full variable domain reads NAGVMQNPRHLVRRRGQEARLRCSPMKGHSHVYWYRQLPEEGLKFMVYLQKENIIDESGMPKERFSAEFPKEGPSILRIQQVVRGDSAAYFCASSPASGRPDTQYFGPGTRLTVL.

This chain joins TRBV7-9 and TRBJ1-4, with TRBD1 matching over 7 bases. This CDR3 has 13 amino acids. V lost 6 bases, J lost 8 bases, and 6 bases stayed unmatched. CDR1 and CDR2 from the germline V gene are SEHNR and FQNEAQ (reference sequence). The CDR3 is CASSRQGIEKLFF. CDR3 bases: TGTGCCAGCAGTCGACAGGGTATCGAAAAACTGTTTTTT.

This rearrangement joins TRBV27 to TRBJ2-3; 8 bases are a match to TRBD1. Germline CDR1 is MNHEY and CDR2 is SMNVEV (reference sequence). V lost 5 bases, J lost 4 bases, and 5 bases stayed unmatched. The CDR3 consists of 14 residues. CDR3 nucleotide sequence: TGTGCCAGCAGTCATGACAGGGGTGCAGATACGCAGTATTTT. Its protein product is CASSHDRGADTQYF.

In this sample, this clone turned up a few times. The chain employs TRBV6-5 and TRBJ1-1; no clear D. Germline assignment: CDR1 MNHEY and CDR2 SVGAGI. V was shortened by 0 bases and J by 4 bases, with 9 bases between the two germline ends. The CDR3 is 14 residues long. The CDR3 DNA follows: TGTGCCAGCAGTTACTCAGGTTCGGGCACTGAAGCTTTCTTT. It codes for CASSYSGSGTEAFF.

V is TRBV2 and J is TRBJ2-5; D is possibly TRBD2 (6 bases). The germline V and J ends were trimmed by 7 bases and 1 base, with 13 bases remaining between them. This CDR3 has 14 amino acids. CDR1 SNHLY and CDR2 FYNNEI come from the germline V gene. As DNA, the CDR3 is TGTGCCAGCAATAGGGACTTGGGCCAAGAGACCCAGTACTTC. Protein product: CASNRDLGQETQYF.

The chain employs TRBV4-2 and TRBJ2-3; TRBD2 might be the D (5 bases). The V gene's germline CDR1 is LGHNA and CDR2 YNFKEQ. The CDR3 covers 16 residues. The germline V and J ends were trimmed by 0 bases and 2 bases, with 12 bases remaining between them. CDR3 coding DNA: TGTGCCAGCAGCCAAGACCGGACTGTCCCCACAGATACGCAGTATTTT. This translates into CASSQDRTVPTDTQYF.

The J gene is TRBJ2-1, the V gene TRBV7-2; 11 nucleotides match TRBD2. The CDR3 loop spans 17 amino acids. The germline V gene encodes CDR1 SGHTA and CDR2 FQGNSA. Losses at the gene ends were 3 bases for V and 2 bases for J; bases not matched to a gene: 6. The CDR3 DNA reads as TGTGCCAGCAGCTTGAGGACTAGCGGGCTCGCCTACAATGAGCAGTTCTTC. Its translation is CASSLRTSGLAYNEQFF.

The gene calls are TRBV13 and TRBJ1-1; weak D call: TRBD1 (6 bases). V was pared by 5 bases and J by 7 bases, with 17 bases between. CDR3 length: 14 residues. Germline V gives CDR1 PRHDT, CDR2 FYEKMQ (reference sequence). The CDR3 sequence is CASSPTRQVSEAFF. CDR3 nucleotide sequence: TGTGCCAGCAGCCCGACCCGACAGGTTAGTGAAGCTTTCTTT.

The genes are TRBV5-5 and TRBJ1-2; 8 bases map to TRBD1. The V gene end was trimmed by 4 bases and the J gene end by 8 bases; junction bases not matched to a gene: 10. The CDR3 consists of 14 residues. The V gene's germline CDR1 is SGHKS and CDR2 YYEKEE (reference sequence). The CDR3, as DNA: TGTGCCAGCAGCAGTGCGACAGGGGCTAGGGGCTACACCTTC. Translated: CASSSATGARGYTF.

The chain links TRBV6-1 to TRBJ1-2, with 8 bases matching TRBD1. The CDR3 length is 15 residues. CDR1 and CDR2 (germline): MNHNS, SASEGT. V was clipped by 0 bases and J by 4 bases; unmatched bases: 4. The CDR3 DNA follows: TGTGCCAGCAGTGAAGCGCAGGGGGCTGGCTATGGCTACACCTTC. It yields the protein CASSEAQGAGYGYTF.

The chain combines TRBV5-1 with TRBJ1-1; the D is unclear. The V end lost 4 bases, the J end lost 1 base, and 11 bases lay between the germline ends. The CDR3 covers 14 residues. Germline V lookup: CDR1 SGHRS, CDR2 YFSETQ. The DNA for the CDR3 is TGCGCCAGCAGCCCCGGACTGCAGAACACTGAAGCTTTCTTT. Amino acids: CASSPGLQNTEAFF.

V gene TRBV29-1 combines with J gene TRBJ2-7; 12 nucleotides align to TRBD2. Trimming cost V 6 bases and J 5 bases; bases outside gene matches: 8. The CDR3 is made up of 14 amino acids. Per germline, CDR1 SQVTM and CDR2 ANQGSEA. The CDR3 nucleotides read TGCAGCGTCCCTCTGACTAGCGGGAGACACGAGCAGTACTTC. Translated, it gives CSVPLTSGRHEQYF.

The rearrangement joins TRBV2 to TRBJ2-7; D might be TRBD1 (7 bases). Germline assignment: CDR1 SNHLY and CDR2 FYNNEI. The V gene lost 10 bases and the J gene lost 2 bases, with 15 bases spanning the gap. The CDR3 runs to 13 residues. The CDR3 DNA follows: TGTGCCACCAGGGGGGCTGATCCCTACGAGCAGTACTTC. It is translated as CATRGADPYEQYF.

The chain is built from TRBV6-7 and TRBJ1-5; TRBD1 matches 9 bases. TRBV6-7 is an ORF, and what it does is uncertain. The V segment lost 10 bases and the J segment 4 bases; nucleotides outside the gene matches: 5. The length of the CDR3 is 13 residues. The CDR3 here is CANLDRGNQPQHF. CDR3 nucleotide sequence: TGTGCCAACTTGGACAGGGGAAATCAGCCCCAGCATTTT.

The chain joins TRBV28 to TRBJ1-4; D is unresolved. CDR1 MDHEN and CDR2 SYDVKM come from the germline V gene. V shed 5 bases and J shed 8 bases, with 15 bases lying between them. This CDR3 is 14 amino acids long. CDR3 amino acids: CASSPRIQAEKLFF. DNA for the CDR3: TGTGCCAGCAGTCCCCGAATTCAGGCCGAAAAACTGTTTTTT.

V gene TRBV6-1 combines with J gene TRBJ1-3; D is undetermined. The CDR3 is 13 amino acids. Trimming removed 10 bases from V and 3 bases from J, with 13 bases in between. From germline, CDR1 is MNHNS and CDR2 SASEGT. CDR3 nucleotide sequence: TGTGCCATAGCGTCGGTGGGTGGAAACACCATATATTTT. Translating gives CAIASVGGNTIYF.

The V and J genes are TRBV7-9 and TRBJ2-7, with D tentatively TRBD2 (5 bases). CDR3 length: 15 residues. Trimming took 2 bases from V and 2 from J, leaving 13 bases between them. Looked up from germline, CDR1 is SEHNR and CDR2 is FQNEAQ (reference sequence). CDR3 residues: CASSLILRGAYEQYF. DNA for the CDR3: TGTGCCAGCAGCTTAATCCTACGGGGAGCCTACGAGCAGTACTTC.